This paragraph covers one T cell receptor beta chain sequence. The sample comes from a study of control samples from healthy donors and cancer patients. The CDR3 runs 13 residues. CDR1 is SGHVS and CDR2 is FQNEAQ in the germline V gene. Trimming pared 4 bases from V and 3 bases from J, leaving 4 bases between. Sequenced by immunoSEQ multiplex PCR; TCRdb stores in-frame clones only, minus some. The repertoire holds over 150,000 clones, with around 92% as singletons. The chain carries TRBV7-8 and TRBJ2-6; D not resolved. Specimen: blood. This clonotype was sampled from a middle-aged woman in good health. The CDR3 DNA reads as TGTGCCAGCAGCTACGGTGGGGCCAACGTCCTGACTTTC. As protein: CASSYGGANVLTF.